This TCR beta chain comes out of a study of patients and donors after allogeneic stem cell transplantation. In TCRdb, the RT-PCR reads were re-called with MiXCR into one record per CDR3 protein. The sample lists some 230,000 distinct CDR3 sequences, roughly 14% occurring once. This clonotype was seen a few times. The CDR3 loop spans 13 amino acids. V lost 1 base and J lost 5, with 7 bases in between. Germline lookup yields CDR1 SGHVS and CDR2 FNYEAQ. The V gene is TRBV7-6, the J gene TRBJ2-3; D remains unclear. The clonotype originates from a human donor who was either an allogeneic HSCT recipient or a stem cell or donor lymphocyte infusion donor (not recorded which). It is not recorded whose cells these are; they may come from a transplant donor. Input material: blood, either unsorted or a sorted T cell fraction (not recorded which). CDR3 in amino acids: CASSLDVGDTQYF. The CDR3 region has the DNA TGTGCCAGCAGCTTAGATGTGGGAGATACGCAGTATTTT. Full variable domain (missing parts from reference TRBV7-6 and TRBJ2-3): GAGVSQSPRYKVTKRGQDVALRCDPISGHVSLYWYRQALGQGPEFLTYFNYEAQQDKSGLPNDRFSAERPEGSISTLTIQRTEQRDSAMYRCASSLDVGDTQYFGPGTRLTVL.